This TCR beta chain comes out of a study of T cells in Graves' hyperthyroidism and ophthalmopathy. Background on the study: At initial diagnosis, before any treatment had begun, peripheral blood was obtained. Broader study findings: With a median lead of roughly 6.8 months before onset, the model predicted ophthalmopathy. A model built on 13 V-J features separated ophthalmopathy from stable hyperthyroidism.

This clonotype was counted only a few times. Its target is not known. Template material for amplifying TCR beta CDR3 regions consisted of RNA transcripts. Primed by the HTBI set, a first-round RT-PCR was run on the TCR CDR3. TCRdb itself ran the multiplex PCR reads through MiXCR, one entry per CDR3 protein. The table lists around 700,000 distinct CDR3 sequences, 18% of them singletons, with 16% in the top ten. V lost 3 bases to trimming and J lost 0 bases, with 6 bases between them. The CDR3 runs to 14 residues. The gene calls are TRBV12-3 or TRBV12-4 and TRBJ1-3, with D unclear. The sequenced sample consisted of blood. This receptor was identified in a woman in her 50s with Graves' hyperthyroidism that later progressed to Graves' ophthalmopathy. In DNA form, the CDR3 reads TGTGCCAGCAGTTTTACCGGCTCTGGAAACACCATATATTTT. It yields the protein CASSFTGSGNTIYF.